Listed below are T cell receptor beta chains from one sample, sequenced in a study of patients with pleural tuberculosis. Each CDR3 protein gets one entry after TCRdb re-called the reads with MiXCR. The data show approximately 53,000 distinct CDR3 sequences, less than 9.5% seen once. These receptors all stem from a human donor with pleural tuberculosis. Each CDR3 is given with its conserved first and last residue. Each record gives: J gene, V gene, D gene, clone size, CDR3 length, CDR3 DNA, CDR3 protein. A D gene is named only where the DNA matches it firmly. A row's size may be missing; if present it is once, few, many or a size class.

>TRBJ1-6|TRBV11-1|-|many|13
TGTGCCAGCACATCGGTTTATCCTTCACCCCTCCACTTT
CASTSVYPSPLHF
>TRBJ2-1|TRBV2|TRBD2|few|14
TGTGCCAGCAAGATGACTAGCGGCTACAATGAGCAGTTCTTC
CASKMTSGYNEQFF
>TRBJ2-1|TRBV13|-|-|16
TGTGCCAGCAGCCCACCGACGACGCTCCACGACAATGAGCAGTTCTTC
CASSPPTTLHDNEQFF
>TRBJ1-1|TRBV28|-|many|14
TGTGCCAGCAGTCCCGGAGGGCCGAACACTGAAGCTTTCTTT
CASSPGGPNTEAFF
>TRBJ2-1|TRBV20-1|TRBD2|many|14
TGCAGTGCTAGGAAGCGGGAGGCCTACAATGAGCAGTTCTTC
CSARKREAYNEQFF
>TRBJ1-1|TRBV4-2|-|many|13
TGTGCCAGCAGCCAAGAACCTAACACTGAAGCTTTCTTT
CASSQEPNTEAFF
>TRBJ2-1|TRBV19|-|many|13
TGTGCCAGTAGTAGTACTAGATACAATGAGCAGTTCTTC
CASSSTRYNEQFF
>TRBJ2-3|TRBV6-1|-|many|13
TGTGCCAGCAGTGGGTTGACGAGCGATACGCAGTATTTT
CASSGLTSDTQYF
>TRBJ2-3|TRBV7-3|TRBD2|medium-sized|15
TGTGCCAGCAGCTTAACTAGCGGGATGATGGATACGCAGTATTTT
CASSLTSGMMDTQYF
>TRBJ2-2|TRBV20-1|-|-|14
TGCAGTGTAACCGGGACACTCGGGACCGGGGAGCTGTTTTTT
CSVTGTLGTGELFF
>TRBJ1-5|TRBV6-1|-|many|14
TGTGCCAGCGAGGTAGACTATAGCAATCAGCCCCAGCATTTT
CASEVDYSNQPQHF
>TRBJ2-1|TRBV11-2|TRBD2|few|15
TGTGCCAGCAGCTTTCTTGCGGGAGGGAGGTATGAGCAGTTCTTC
CASSFLAGGRYEQFF
>TRBJ2-1|TRBV12-3/TRBV12-4|-|-|14
TGTGCCAGCAGTTTCTTAACCTCGGCGAATGAGCAGTTCTTC
CASSFLTSANEQFF